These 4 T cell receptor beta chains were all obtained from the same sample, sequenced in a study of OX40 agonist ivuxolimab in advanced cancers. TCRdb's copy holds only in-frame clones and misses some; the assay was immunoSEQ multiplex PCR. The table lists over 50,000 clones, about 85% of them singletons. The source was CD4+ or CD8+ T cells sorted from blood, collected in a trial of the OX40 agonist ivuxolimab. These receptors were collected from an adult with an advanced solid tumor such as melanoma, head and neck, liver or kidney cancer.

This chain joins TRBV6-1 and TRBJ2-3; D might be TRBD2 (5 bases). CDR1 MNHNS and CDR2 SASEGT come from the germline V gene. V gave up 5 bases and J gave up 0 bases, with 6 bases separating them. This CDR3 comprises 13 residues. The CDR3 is CASSRRSTDTQYF. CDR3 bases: TGTGCCAGCAGTAGGAGGAGCACAGATACGCAGTATTTT.

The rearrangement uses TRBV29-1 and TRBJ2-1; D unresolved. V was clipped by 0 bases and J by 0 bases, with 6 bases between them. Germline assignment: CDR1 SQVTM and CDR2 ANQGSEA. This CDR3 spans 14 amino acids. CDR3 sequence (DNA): TGCAGCGTTGAAGACCCTAGCTCCTACAATGAGCAGTTCTTC. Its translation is CSVEDPSSYNEQFF.

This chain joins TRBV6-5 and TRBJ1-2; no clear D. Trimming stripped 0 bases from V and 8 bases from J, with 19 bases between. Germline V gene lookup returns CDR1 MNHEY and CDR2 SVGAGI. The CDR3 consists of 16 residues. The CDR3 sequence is CASSYSVWEGTGGYTF. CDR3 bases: TGTGCCAGCAGTTACTCGGTGTGGGAGGGAACGGGGGGCTACACCTTC.

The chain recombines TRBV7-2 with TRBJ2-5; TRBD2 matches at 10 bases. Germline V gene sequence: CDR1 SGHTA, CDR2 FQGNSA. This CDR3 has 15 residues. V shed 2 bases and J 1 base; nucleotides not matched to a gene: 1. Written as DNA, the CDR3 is TGTGCCAGCAGCTTAACTAGCGGGGCCCAAGAGACCCAGTACTTC. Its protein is CASSLTSGAQETQYF.